The present TCR beta chain was sequenced within a study of control samples from healthy donors and cancer patients. TCRdb keeps only in-frame clones here, not all; method: immunoSEQ multiplex PCR. The table lists under 200,000 clones, 91% of them singletons, with about 1.4% in the top ten. The V segment lost 5 bases and the J segment 4 bases; nucleotides outside the gene matches: 4. The CDR3 extends over 13 amino acids. CDR1 SGHTA and CDR2 FQGNSA come from the germline V gene. The TCR originated in a woman aged 25 to 45 in good health. Input material: blood. The chain has TRBV7-2 and TRBJ1-1, with 7 bases that match TRBD1. The CDR3 DNA follows: TGTGCCAGCAGCAAACGACAGGGCACTGAAGCTTTCTTT. Translated: CASSKRQGTEAFF.